This T cell receptor (beta chain) comes out of a study of cytomegalovirus exposure and HLA in healthy donors. General study findings and limits: Rare TCR sequences dominated, though some public TCRs recurred in many donors. The study carried out a later analysis of TCR beta sequences. It associated about 15,000 of them with specific HLA alleles at a false discovery rate of 0.05. A missense variant in DCLRE1C was later tied to TCR beta V- and J-gene trimming. What a later analysis reportedly showed was that an Asian-associated ancestry cluster had fewer N-insertions than the roughly 670-donor mean.

PCR used 60 Vbeta primers and 13 Jbeta primers. Libraries were prepared by immunoSEQ multiplex PCR; TCRdb keeps only in-frame clonotypes and omits some of them. Of about 97,000 clones listed, roughly 79% are singletons. Of note for this clone: Antigen: not known.

Germline V gives CDR1 PRHDT, CDR2 FYEKMQ (reference sequence). J lost 4 bases, V lost 5 bases, and 22 bases had no gene match. This CDR3 is 19 amino acids long. The chain carries TRBV13 and TRBJ2-5, with TRBD2 matching 7 bases. This clonotype was sampled from a woman aged 35 to 49 in good health and CMV-seronegative. The sequenced material came from PBMCs. CDR3 sequence reads: CASSHGLGGYRGFIETQYF. The CDR3 DNA reads as TGTGCCAGCAGCCACGGACTCGGGGGGTATCGGGGCTTTATAGAGACCCAGTACTTC.